This entry concerns a single TCR beta chain. The antigen remains unidentified. This CDR3 is built from 16 residues. Trimming took off 2 bases at V and 3 bases at J, with 14 bases between the two ends. Germline-derived CDR1 and CDR2 are MGHRA and YSYEKL. Time point reported: newly diagnosed GD, antithyroid drugs for less than 3 months. RNA extracted from PBMCs served as the sequencing template. This entry is derived from a study of regulatory T cells in long-lasting Graves disease. Whole-study results and caveats: Less diverse TCR repertoires were seen in persistent Graves' patients than in newly diagnosed ones.

iRepertoire HTBI primers and Arm-PCR of CDR3 regions built TCR beta libraries. MiXCR, applied by TCRdb to the multiplex PCR reads, yields one record per CDR3 protein. The data contain roughly 560,000 distinct CDR3 sequences, 15% to 20% of them singletons. The same data also contributed to another study, on T cells in Graves' hyperthyroidism and ophthalmopathy.

Material: peripheral blood mononuclear cells (PBMCs), obtained at new diagnosis, from a patient treated with antithyroid drugs. V usage is TRBV4-1 and J usage is TRBJ1-5; a possible D gene is TRBD1 (6 bases). The TCR sequence derives from a woman aged 35-65 years with Graves disease. CDR3 in DNA: TGCGCCAGCAGCCAAAGTAGAGGGGGGGCCAATCAGCCCCAGCATTTT. Its protein product is CASSQSRGGANQPQHF.